The clone carrying this TCR beta chain was observed a few times. The antigen is undetermined. The data were taken from a study of blood T cells in healthy people across ages. Whole-study findings and limits: Naive CD4+ cell counts and diversity both ran higher in long-lived than in aged donors. Age brought a roughly linear fall in TCR beta diversity measured per million T cells.

A second PCR, run for about 6 to 12 cycles, used a sample-barcoded 5' primer plus a J-beta primer mix. Each CDR3 protein gets one entry after TCRdb re-called the 5' RACE reads with MiXCR. The sample shows roughly 1,800,000 distinct CDR3 sequences, about 49% of them seen only once. Per the germline V gene, CDR1 is MNHEY and CDR2 is SVGEGT. CDR3 length: 11 amino acids. V shed 11 bases and J 5 bases; nucleotides not matched to a gene: 6. V gene TRBV6-2 or TRBV6-3 combines with J gene TRBJ2-7, with 7 nucleotides matching TRBD1. The receptor's source is a woman aged 40 to 50 in good health. The sample taken for sequencing was blood. CDR3 loop: CAARQGNEQYF. The DNA of the CDR3 is TGTGCCGCAAGACAGGGTAACGAGCAGTACTTC.